This TCR beta chain comes out of a study of technical replicates of blood from a few donors. Here immunoSEQ multiplex PCR was the method, and the copy in TCRdb shows in-frame clones only, minus some. The repertoire holds 75,000 to 100,000 clones, with around 96% as singletons. V lost 6 bases and J lost 2; bases outside the gene matches: 3. The germline CDR1 and CDR2 sequences are SGHAT and FQNNGV. This CDR3 contains 15 residues. The sequence derives from a human donor in good health. The specimen was T cells isolated from PBMCs. V is TRBV11-2 and J is TRBJ2-7; 14 bases agree with TRBD2. The CDR3 is CASRGLAGEAYEQYF. The CDR3, as DNA: TGTGCCAGCAGGGGACTAGCGGGAGAGGCCTACGAGCAGTACTTC.